This T cell receptor beta chain was found in a study of blood T cell repertoires in COVID-19. Only in-frame clones appear in the TCRdb table, and some are missing; sequencing was by immunoSEQ multiplex PCR. The sample has around 440,000 clones; around 88% are singletons. The receptor's source is a woman aged 45-59 years with COVID-19, enrolled during active disease. Sequences were obtained from peripheral blood.

Here the CDR3 DNA reads TGTGCCAGCAGGAGAGATATGAACACTGAAGCTTTCTTT. This translates into CASRRDMNTEAFF. The chain combines TRBV6-5 with TRBJ1-1; no clear D. V was pared by 6 bases and J by 0 bases, with 8 bases between. CDR1 and CDR2 from the germline V gene are MNHEY and SVGAGI. The CDR3 is 13 residues long.